This TCR beta chain was captured by sequencing in a study of graft-versus-host responses after intestinal transplantation (dated by TCRdb to about 2021). Background on the whole study: Recipients received multivisceral, liver-intestinal, or isolated intestinal transplants. Rather than going through the commercial service, samples from a few later patients were sequenced in-house on an Illumina MiSeq and processed with MiXCR. After intestinal transplantation, graft-versus-host and host-versus-graft alloreactive T cell clones in the graft, circulation and bone marrow were tracked using bulk TCR-beta CDR3 sequencing. To identify alloreactive clones, pre-transplant mixed lymphocyte reaction products were sequenced and then compared with unstimulated pre-transplant donor and recipient T cells. Anti-thymocyte globulin induction was given to all recipients, followed by maintenance tacrolimus and steroids for approximately three years. Of the 20 to 30 intestinal transplant recipients enrolled in the cohort, one of whom was a retransplant, a few patients without pretransplant specimens were excluded. A peak of at least 4% donor T cells among recipient peripheral blood mononuclear cells was the definition used for donor T cell macrochimerism. The study at large found these results: In the allografts of patients with donor T cell macrochimerism, GvH to HvG T cell clonal ratios were high. The conclusions were limited by the relatively low number and heterogeneity of the intestinal transplant patients. GvH clones were detected in recipient bone marrow, and some appeared earlier in ileal mucosa or blood, consistent with an intestinal mucosal origin. Early after transplant, declines in HvG clones were associated with peak levels of circulating GvH clones.

CDR1 and CDR2 are read off the germline V gene as MDHEN and SYDVKM. Its CDR3 holds 16 amino acids, cysteine through phenylalanine. Only CDR3 DNA is held: 48 bases, read in frame from base 1. Deletion took 2 bases off V and 1 base off J, with a span of 14 bases between the germline ends. In regard to this clone: Its binding antigen is unknown. No base-level quality is on record; no much larger clone is a single base apart.

This specimen's time point label, per the study, means: cells obtained before transplantation from donor or recipient. CD3+CD4+ and CD3+CD8+ populations were FACS-sorted from unstimulated pre-transplant donor and recipient cells taken from spleen or lymph nodes. The method behind the library was the immunoSEQ multiplex PCR assay. For most patients, genomic DNA was isolated with the Qiagen DNeasy Blood and Tissue Kit and sent frozen to Adaptive Biotechnologies for TCR sequencing. Adaptive Biotechnologies carried out high-throughput TCR-beta CDR3 sequencing of genomic DNA for most patients. In the source study's methods: Adaptive's ImmunoSEQ software supplied the TCR sequencing data for around 19 patients, while MiXCR and VDJtools were used to process a few other patients. To correct CD4 versus CD8 sorting errors, any sequence found in both subsets at a frequency ratio below 5:1 was removed. Because the origin of CDR3 nucleotide sequences shared between donor and recipient could not be assigned, those sequences were removed. To count as alloreactive, a clone needed at least 2-fold expansion over unstimulated cells and a minimum CFSE-low frequency of 0.002% (template counts) or 0.001% (read counts). A clone was considered mappable if detected in the sequenced pre-transplant spleen, lymph node, or MLR CFSE-low populations of the donor or recipient. Cumulative frequency of alloreactive clones was calculated as a percentage of all sequences weighted by copy number. TCRdb limited this immuneACCESS table to in-frame rearrangements with V and J called. A share of clones is missing; checked studies link under half to unresolved V genes, and the rest is unexplained. V and J calls and clone size are as listed in that table; D and trimming were resolved from the DNA. Recorded for this sample are 90,000 to 95,000 clones; roughly 91% of them occurred a single time. The ten largest clones take up 0.5% of the sample.

The rearranged segments are TRBV28 and TRBJ1-2; the D gene is possibly TRBD1, with 5 bases matching. The starting material was unstimulated CD8+ T cells sorted from spleen or lymph node cells, obtained before intestinal transplant. The source is a human donor who received an intestinal transplant. The sequenced DNA is TGTGCCAGCAGTTTAGAGGTAGACAGATTTAACTATGGCTACACCTTC. Translation gives CASSLEVDRFNYGYTF.